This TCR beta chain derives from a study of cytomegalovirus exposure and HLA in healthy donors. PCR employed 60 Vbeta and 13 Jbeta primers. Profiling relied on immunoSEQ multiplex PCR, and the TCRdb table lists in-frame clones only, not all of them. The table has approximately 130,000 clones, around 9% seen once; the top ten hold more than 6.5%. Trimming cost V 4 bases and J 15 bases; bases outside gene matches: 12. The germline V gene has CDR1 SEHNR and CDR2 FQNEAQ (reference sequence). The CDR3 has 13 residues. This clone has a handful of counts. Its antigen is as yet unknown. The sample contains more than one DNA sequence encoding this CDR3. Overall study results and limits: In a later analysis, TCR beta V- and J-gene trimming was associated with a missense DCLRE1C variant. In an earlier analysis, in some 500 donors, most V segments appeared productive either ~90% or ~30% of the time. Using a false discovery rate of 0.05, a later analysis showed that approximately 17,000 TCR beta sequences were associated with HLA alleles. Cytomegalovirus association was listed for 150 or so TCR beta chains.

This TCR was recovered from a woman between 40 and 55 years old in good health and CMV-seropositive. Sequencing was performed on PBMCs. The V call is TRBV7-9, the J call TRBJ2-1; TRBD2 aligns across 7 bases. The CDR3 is CASSSEGLPGGFF. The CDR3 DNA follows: TGTGCCAGCAGCTCCGAGGGACTACCGGGGGGGTTCTTC. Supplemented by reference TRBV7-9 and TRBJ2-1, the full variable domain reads DTGVSQNPRHKITKRGQNVTFRCDPISEHNRLYWYRQTLGQGPEFLTYFQNEAQLEKSRLLSDRFSAERPKGSFSTLEIQRTEQGDSAMYLCASSSEGLPGGFFGPGTRLTVL.